Following are 27 T cell receptor beta chains from one sample sequenced in a study of shared clonotypes between healthy human individuals. CD45RO-negative CD8 cells positively selected for CCR7 made up the naive population, which excluded terminally differentiated effector memory CD45RA+ cells. TCRdb keeps only in-frame clones here, not all; method: immunoSEQ multiplex PCR. This sample carries some 2.1 million clones, just under 95% of them seen once, and the ten largest clones take more than 1.5%. The specimen sequenced was naive CD8+ T cells from PBMCs. The receptors originated from a man in his late teens or twenties in good health. Some clones in this sample may be carry-over from other donors' samples.

The rearrangement uses TRBV30 and TRBJ2-7, with TRBD1 identical over 8 bases. Germline trimming cut 4 bases from V and 5 bases from J; bases unmatched to any gene: 7. The CDR3 is 13 amino acids. Germline loops: CDR1 GTSNPN, CDR2 SVGIG (reference sequence). The CDR3 reads CAWTLTGDHEQYF. In DNA, the CDR3 is TGTGCCTGGACCTTGACAGGGGACCACGAGCAGTACTTC.

The CDR3 DNA reads as TGTGCCAGCGATACACTGGTTCTGGGCACAGATACGCAGTATTTT. Translating it yields CASDTLVLGTDTQYF. V and J are TRBV28 and TRBJ2-3; no clear D. Trimming removed 8 bases at V and 1 base at J, with 16 bases between. Germline CDR1 reads MDHEN; CDR2 reads SYDVKM. CDR3 length equals 15 residues.

The rearrangement links TRBV27 to TRBJ2-5; either TRBD1 or TRBD2 may supply D (5 bases each). The CDR3 is 16 residues long. The germline V gene has CDR1 MNHEY and CDR2 SMNVEV (reference sequence). V was cut by 6 bases and J by 1 base, with 18 bases left in between. CDR3 nucleotide sequence: TGTGCCAGCAGCTCCATGAACCGGGACGGCCAAGAGACCCAGTACTTC. The encoded protein is CASSSMNRDGQETQYF.

The chain uses TRBV9 and TRBJ1-2, with TRBD1 as a possible D gene (6 bases). Trimming took off 0 bases at V and 7 bases at J, with 10 bases between the two ends. This CDR3 contains 13 residues. Germline CDR1 reads SGDLS; CDR2 reads YYNGEE. The CDR3: CASSVGGAAGYTF. DNA for the CDR3: TGTGCCAGCAGCGTAGGGGGGGCAGCTGGCTACACCTTC.

This clone has more than one count but fewer than ten. The chain couples TRBV7-9 to TRBJ1-4; 7 bases fit TRBD1. This CDR3 has 12 residues. The germline CDR1 and CDR2 sequences are SEHNR and FQNEAQ (reference sequence). V lost 6 bases and J lost 8; bases outside the gene matches: 3. The CDR3 DNA reads TGTGCCAGCAGAAGGGACAGCGAAAAACTGTTTTTT. This gives the protein CASRRDSEKLFF.

J is TRBJ1-2 and V is TRBV5-4; 10 positions match TRBD1. The ends lost 4 bases at V and 5 bases at J; junction bases unmatched: 17. The CDR3 length is 18 residues. CDR1 SGHNT and CDR2 YYREEE come from the germline V gene (reference sequence). CDR3 bases: TGTGCCAGCAGCCCGAGCTGGGACAGGGGCTCGCGGGCATATGGCTACACCTTC. This gives the protein CASSPSWDRGSRAYGYTF.

This chain uses TRBV21-1 with TRBJ2-7; TRBD1 is the table's D call and was not checked against the DNA. TRBV21-1 is marked as a pseudogene. The CDR3 length is 20 residues. CDR3 nucleotide sequence: TGTGCCAGCAGCAAAGGAAAGGGACAGGGAGGCCCATCCCGCTCCTACGAGCAGTACTTC. Amino acid sequence: CASSKGKGQGGPSRSYEQYF.

As to this clone: This sample also contains other DNA sequences that code for the same CDR3. J is TRBJ2-3 and V is TRBV9; D gene uncertain. The V end lost 0 bases, the J end lost 2 bases, and 10 bases lay between the germline ends. Germline V lookup: CDR1 SGDLS, CDR2 YYNGEE. The CDR3 is made up of 15 amino acids. In DNA, the CDR3 is TGTGCCAGCAGCGTAGAAGGAGCGACCACAGATACGCAGTATTTT. It yields the protein CASSVEGATTDTQYF.

This clone is a singleton in its sample. The genes are TRBV28 and TRBJ2-3; 7 bases line up with TRBD2. This CDR3 comprises 16 residues. Germline V gene sequence: CDR1 MDHEN, CDR2 SYDVKM. V gave up 7 bases and J gave up 6 bases; unmatched junction bases: 16. The CDR3 sequence is CASMRVRGRSVDTQYF. The CDR3, as DNA: TGTGCCAGCATGAGGGTTCGCGGGAGAAGTGTGGATACGCAGTATTTT.

This clone was detected only a few times. This chain uses TRBV27 with TRBJ1-5; 9 bases are a match to TRBD1. V trimming: 4 bases; J trimming: 4 bases; junction bases outside the gene matches: 11. CDR3 length: 17 amino acids. The germline V gene encodes CDR1 MNHEY and CDR2 SMNVEV (reference sequence). CDR3 in DNA: TGTGCCAGCAGTTCATTTTACAGGGGGCGTCGGAATCAGCCCCAGCATTTT. It specifies CASSSFYRGRRNQPQHF.

The V and J genes are TRBV19 and TRBJ1-5; tentatively, D is TRBD1 (5 bases). The CDR3 contains 15 residues. Germline V gene sequence: CDR1 LNHDA, CDR2 SQIVND (reference sequence). V shed 0 bases and J shed 1 base, with 7 bases lying between them. DNA for the CDR3: TGTGCCAGTAGTATAGATGGGGGGAGCAATCAGCCCCAGCATTTT. Amino acid sequence: CASSIDGGSNQPQHF.

The chain uses TRBV28 and TRBJ2-4, with D perhaps matching TRBD2 (6 bases). The V and J ends lost 6 bases and 0 bases respectively, with 12 bases between them. Germline CDR1 reads MDHEN; CDR2 reads SYDVKM. There are 15 residues in the CDR3. The CDR3 DNA reads as TGTGCCAGCAGCCCGACGACTAGAGCCAAAAACATTCAGTACTTC. Its translation: CASSPTTRAKNIQYF.

The CDR3, as DNA: TGTGCCAGCGCCTTAGGGCGCGGCCTGAATCAGCCCCAGCATTTT. Its protein is CASALGRGLNQPQHF. The V and J genes are TRBV6-1 and TRBJ1-5; D remains unclear. Trimming pared 8 bases from V and 4 bases from J, leaving 18 bases between. Germline CDR1 MNHNS, CDR2 SASEGT. The CDR3 spans 15 residues.

This rearrangement joins TRBV7-9 to TRBJ2-3; D perhaps matches TRBD2 (6 bases). Trimming shortened V by 3 bases and J by 6 bases, and 28 bases separated the two germline ends. The V gene's germline CDR1 is SEHNR and CDR2 FQNEAQ (reference sequence). The CDR3 consists of 19 residues. CDR3 in amino acids: CASSLDGASRLGHTDTQYF. The CDR3 bases are TGTGCCAGCAGCTTGGACGGGGCCTCGAGACTAGGGCACACCGATACGCAGTATTTT.

The chain joins TRBV9 to TRBJ2-3; D remains unclear. The CDR3 totals 12 residues. CDR1 and CDR2 from the germline V gene are SGDLS and YYNGEE. V was trimmed by 5 bases and J by 3 bases, leaving 7 bases between them. Here the CDR3 DNA reads TGTGCCAGCAGGTGGATAACAGATACGCAGTATTTT. Translation gives CASRWITDTQYF.

Comments on this clone: The same CDR3 arises from other DNA sequences in this sample as well. V gene TRBV7-9 combines with J gene TRBJ2-7, with 9 bases that match TRBD1. The CDR3 has 14 amino acids. J gave up 5 bases and V 3 bases, and 5 bases lay outside the gene matches. Germline V lookup: CDR1 SEHNR, CDR2 FQNEAQ (reference sequence). Written as DNA, the CDR3 is TGTGCCAGCAGCTTGGGACAGGGAATTAACGAGCAGTACTTC. Translated, it gives CASSLGQGINEQYF.

This clone was seen once. Other DNA sequences of this sample code for an identical CDR3. This chain connects TRBV11-2 to TRBJ1-2; a weak D match, TRBD1 (5 bases). In germline, CDR1 is SGHAT, CDR2 FQNNGV. V lost 3 bases to trimming and J lost 4 bases, with 9 bases between them. This CDR3 is 13 amino acids long. CDR3 protein: CASSLGTVYGYTF. The CDR3 DNA sequence: TGTGCCAGCAGCTTGGGGACTGTCTATGGCTACACCTTC.

The rearrangement links TRBV28 to TRBJ2-1, with D perhaps matching TRBD1 or TRBD2 (6 bases each). Germline V lookup: CDR1 MDHEN, CDR2 SYDVKM. V lost 4 bases to trimming and J lost 8 bases, with 15 bases between them. The CDR3 length is 14 residues. Written as DNA, the CDR3 is TGTGCCAGCAGTTGGAGGGGGGCGCGGGATGAGCAGTTCTTC. It encodes CASSWRGARDEQFF.

Worth noting for this clone: The sample carries other DNA sequences with the same CDR3. The chain is built from TRBV7-8 and TRBJ1-1; D possibly corresponds to TRBD1 (5 bases). CDR3 length equals 15 residues. Germline values: CDR1 SGHVS, CDR2 FQNEAQ. V lost 0 bases, J lost 1 base, and 9 bases lay in between. Here the CDR3 reads CASSLARVPNTEAFF. CDR3 nucleotide sequence: TGTGCCAGCAGCTTAGCCAGGGTCCCGAACACTGAAGCTTTCTTT.

In its sample, this clone was seen once. The genes are TRBV25-1 and TRBJ2-1; 9 bases align to TRBD2. The germline V gene has CDR1 MGHDK and CDR2 SYGVNS. The CDR3 consists of 15 residues. With V trimmed by 6 bases and J by 2 bases, 5 bases remained unmatched. The DNA for the CDR3 is TGTGCCAGCAGCGACCTAGCGGGGCCCTACAATGAGCAGTTCTTC. It yields the protein CASSDLAGPYNEQFF.

The chain combines TRBV7-2 with TRBJ2-7; TRBD2 agrees at 14 bases. Germline V gene sequence: CDR1 SGHTA, CDR2 FQGNSA. After removal of 5 bases from V and 6 bases from J, the junction contained 3 bases not matched to a gene. This CDR3 region has 14 residues. CDR3 in DNA: TGTGCCAGCAGCGAAGGACTAGCGGGAGGCGAGCAGTACTTC. Amino acid sequence: CASSEGLAGGEQYF.

A word on this clone: Other DNA sequences in the same sample also yield this CDR3. The rearrangement links TRBV27 to TRBJ2-6; 7 nucleotides agree with TRBD1. CDR1 and CDR2 from the germline V gene are MNHEY and SMNVEV (reference sequence). J was trimmed by 4 bases and V by 3 bases; bases with no gene match: 6. There are 16 residues in the CDR3. In DNA, the CDR3 is TGTGCCAGCAGTTTGGGCAGGGGGTCAGGGGCCAACGTCCTGACTTTC. Its protein is CASSLGRGSGANVLTF.

A word on this clone: One junction end does not reproduce the germline sequence, and a read error may be involved. This rearrangement joins TRBV2 to TRBJ2-1; TRBD2 aligns across 7 bases. The CDR3 runs to 16 residues. Germline CDR1 and CDR2: SNHLY and FYNNEI. CDR3 sequence: CASSVGGRASNNEQFF. The CDR3 DNA sequence: TGTGCCAGCAGTGTTGGCGGGAGAGCCTCCAACAATGAGCAGTTCTTC.

This chain joins TRBV27 and TRBJ2-7; D is perhaps TRBD2 (6 bases). The CDR3 totals 16 residues. Germline-derived CDR1 and CDR2 are MNHEY and SMNVEV (reference sequence). Trimming removed 0 bases at V and 6 bases at J, with 18 bases between. CDR3 protein: CASSLSPGTASLEQYF. CDR3 bases: TGTGCCAGCAGTTTATCTCCCGGGACTGCCTCTCTCGAGCAGTACTTC.

The chain is built from TRBV5-5 and TRBJ2-7; tentatively, D is TRBD2 (6 bases). The CDR3 totals 16 residues. The V and J ends lost 4 bases and 0 bases respectively, with 17 bases between them. CDR1 and CDR2 from the germline V gene are SGHKS and YYEKEE (reference sequence). DNA for the CDR3: TGTGCCAGCAGCCCCTCCTGGGGGAGGAGCTCCTACGAGCAGTACTTC. It yields the protein CASSPSWGRSSYEQYF.

The chain joins TRBV11-2 to TRBJ1-6, with a possible D match to TRBD1 (6 bases). Germline V gives CDR1 SGHAT, CDR2 FQNNGV. V was clipped by 6 bases and J by 0 bases, with 9 bases between them. This CDR3 contains 15 residues. CDR3 region: CASRDRSSYNSPLHF. CDR3 bases: TGTGCCAGCAGAGACAGGAGCTCCTATAATTCACCCCTCCACTTT.

The rearrangement links TRBV11-2 to TRBJ2-3; D possibly matches TRBD1 or TRBD2 (7 bases each). This CDR3 has 14 residues. Between the trimmed V and J ends, which lost 6 bases and 4 bases, there was a span of 14 bases. Germline values: CDR1 SGHAT, CDR2 FQNNGV. For the CDR3, the DNA is TGTGCCAGCAGGCAGGGGGGGACCCCAGATACGCAGTATTTT. Protein sequence: CASRQGGTPDTQYF.